The clone carrying this T cell receptor (beta chain) was recorded many times. To make TCR beta libraries, researchers used iRepertoire HTBI primers and Arm-PCR of CDR3 regions. TCRdb re-called the multiplex PCR reads through MiXCR, storing one row per CDR3 protein. The table has approximately 540,000 distinct CDR3 sequences, around 12% seen once. The sample belongs to a study of regulatory T cells in long-lasting Graves disease. The ends lost 2 bases at V and 4 bases at J; junction bases unmatched: 3. Looked up from germline, CDR1 is LNHDA and CDR2 is SQIVND (reference sequence). The CDR3 has 16 amino acids. Time point indicated: newly diagnosed GD, antithyroid drugs for less than 3 months. Making the TCR library involved RNA that had been extracted from PBMCs. Patients were from an endocrinology department in Xi'an, China. Separately, the same data were catalogued under a study of T cells in Graves' hyperthyroidism and ophthalmopathy. In that study: These patients, aged 18 to 65, had recently diagnosed hyperthyroidism lasting under 2 months.

V and J are TRBV19 and TRBJ2-1; 12 bases are a match to TRBD2. The TCR sequence derives from a woman in her 30s with Graves disease. Source: peripheral blood mononuclear cells (PBMCs), taken at new diagnosis, from a patient treated with antithyroid drugs. The CDR3: CASSIWTSGIYNEQFF. As DNA, the CDR3 is TGTGCCAGTAGTATATGGACTAGCGGGATATACAATGAGCAGTTCTTC.